Below are 21 T cell receptor beta chains sequenced from a single sample in a study of T-cell memory formation after mild COVID-19. TCRdb analysed the 5' RACE reads with MiXCR anew, one entry per CDR3 protein. The repertoire holds 250,000 to 300,000 distinct CDR3 sequences, roughly 15% seen once, with 22% in the top ten. Sequencing was carried out using PBMCs or a T cell subset sorted from them (not recorded which). These receptors came from a man aged 18 to 30 who had mild COVID-19 (a few samples of this study predate the infection). Cell type and time point are not known.

The V gene is TRBV3-1, the J gene TRBJ2-7; possible D gene TRBD2, 6 bases. Trimming removed 11 bases from V and 1 base from J, with 15 bases in between. This CDR3 comprises 13 residues. CDR1 LGHDT and CDR2 YNNKEL come from the germline V gene (reference sequence). The CDR3 nucleotides read TGTGCCGCAAGGAGGGCAGGGTCCTACGAGCAGTACTTC. Translation gives CAARRAGSYEQYF.

The CDR3 coding sequence is TGTGCCAGCAGCCCCGTTTCCGGGGGTCGAACGCAGTATTTT. It yields the protein CASSPVSGGRTQYF. The chain recombines TRBV7-2 with TRBJ2-3; possibly TRBD2 for D (6 bases). The CDR3 is 14 residues long. The germline V and J ends were trimmed by 5 bases and 9 bases, with 18 bases remaining between them. Germline CDR1 SGHTA, CDR2 FQGNSA. Full variable domain (remainder filled in from reference TRBV7-2 and TRBJ2-3): GAGVSQSPSNKVTEKGKDVELRCDPISGHTALYWYRQSLGQGLEFLIYFQGNSAPDKSGLPSDRFSAERTGGSVSTLTIQRTQQEDSAVYLCASSPVSGGRTQYFGPGTRLTVL.

This clonotype was counted a few times. The J gene is TRBJ2-2, the V gene TRBV10-1; 9 nucleotides match TRBD1. This CDR3 comprises 15 residues. The V and J ends lost 8 bases and 4 bases, in that order; junction bases with no gene match: 8. In germline, CDR1 is WNHNN, CDR2 SYGVQD (reference sequence). CDR3 residues: CASPMKTGGTGELFF. CDR3 DNA sequence: TGCGCCAGCCCGATGAAGACAGGGGGCACCGGGGAGCTGTTTTTT.

The chain has TRBV5-1 and TRBJ2-2, with D perhaps matching TRBD1 (5 bases). Germline assignment: CDR1 SGHRS and CDR2 YFSETQ. The CDR3 covers 16 residues. Trimming removed 0 bases at V and 1 base at J, with 10 bases between. The CDR3, as DNA: TGCGCCAGCAGCTTGGAAGCCCAGGGGAACACCGGGGAGCTGTTTTTT. Translated: CASSLEAQGNTGELFF. The full variable domain, with the rest looked up from reference TRBV5-1 and TRBJ2-2, is KAGVTQTPRYLIKTRGQQVTLSCSPISGHRSVSWYQQTPGQGLQFLFEYFSETQRNKGNFPGRFSGRQFSNSRSEMNVSTLELGDSALYLCASSLEAQGNTGELFFGEGSRLTVL.

The CDR3 sequence is CASSPDFLGGKSYNEQFF. The DNA for the CDR3 is TGTGCCAGCAGCCCGGATTTTTTAGGGGGGAAATCCTACAATGAGCAGTTCTTC. The J gene is TRBJ2-1, the V gene TRBV3-1, with D tentatively TRBD1 or TRBD2 (6 bases each). Per germline, CDR1 LGHDT and CDR2 YNNKEL (reference sequence). The V end lost 4 bases, the J end lost 1 base, and 20 bases lay between the germline ends. This CDR3 contains 18 residues.

The V call is TRBV3-1, the J call TRBJ2-2; TRBD1 might be the D (6 bases). The CDR3 is 15 residues long. V was shortened by 2 bases and J by 1 base, with 8 bases between the two germline ends. Per germline, CDR1 LGHDT and CDR2 YNNKEL (reference sequence). The CDR3 DNA follows: TGTGCCAGCAGCCAACGGACAGTGAACACCGGGGAGCTGTTTTTT. This sequence encodes CASSQRTVNTGELFF.

This clonotype has only a few counts. The CDR3 region has the DNA TGCGCCAGCAGCCCCTCCCTAGCGGGGGTCCGAGAGACCCAGTACTTC. Its translation: CASSPSLAGVRETQYF. The J gene is TRBJ2-5, the V gene TRBV4-1, with 10 bases aligning to TRBD2. This CDR3 is built from 16 residues. Germline V gene data show CDR1 as MGHRA and CDR2 as YSYEKL. V shed 4 bases, J shed 4 bases, and the junction held 9 bases outside the gene matches.

The chain couples TRBV30 to TRBJ1-2; D is possibly TRBD1 (5 bases). Germline assignment: CDR1 GTSNPN and CDR2 SVGIG (reference sequence). The V end lost 2 bases, the J end lost 8 bases, and 18 bases lay between the germline ends. This CDR3 region has 14 residues. DNA for the CDR3: TGTGCCTGGAGTCCGGACCAAGGGGCAGGAGGCTACACCTTC. Its protein product is CAWSPDQGAGGYTF.

The rearrangement joins TRBV5-1 to TRBJ1-1; a possible D gene is TRBD1 (5 bases). CDR1 is SGHRS, CDR2 YFSETQ, per germline. This CDR3 is 14 amino acids long. Trimming pared 4 bases from V and 7 bases from J, leaving 17 bases between. CDR3 DNA: TGCGCCAGCAGCCCCTCCCGACAGACTATTGAAGCTTTCTTT. As protein: CASSPSRQTIEAFF.

V usage is TRBV5-1 and J usage is TRBJ2-2; D not certain. V was trimmed by 6 bases and J by 4 bases, leaving 4 bases between them. This CDR3 comprises 11 residues. Germline lookup yields CDR1 SGHRS and CDR2 YFSETQ. The CDR3 region is CASKSTGELFF. In DNA, the CDR3 is TGCGCCAGCAAGTCCACCGGGGAGCTGTTTTTT.

The V and J genes are TRBV15 and TRBJ2-5; maybe TRBD2 (5 bases). Germline loops: CDR1 LNHNV, CDR2 YYDKDF (reference sequence). The CDR3 totals 13 residues. Trimming stripped 5 bases from V and 2 bases from J, with 9 bases between. DNA for the CDR3: TGTGCCACCAGCCCGGGGAGTCAAGAGACCCAGTACTTC. Translating it yields CATSPGSQETQYF.

This clonotype was recorded a few times. This rearrangement joins TRBV29-1 to TRBJ2-5; D gene ambiguous. The germline CDR1 and CDR2 sequences are SQVTM and ANQGSEA. Trimming stripped 7 bases from V and 5 bases from J, with 8 bases between. The CDR3 totals 10 residues. CDR3 sequence (DNA): TGCAGCGGGGTTAGTGAGACCCAGTACTTC. Its translation is CSGVSETQYF.

This clonotype was found many times. This sequence joins TRBV5-1 and TRBJ2-1, with TRBD1 matching over 9 bases. Germline V lookup: CDR1 SGHRS, CDR2 YFSETQ. This CDR3 has 16 residues. The junction had 8 bases not matched to a gene; V was cut back by 4 bases and J by 3 bases. This CDR3 is CASSDAGQGVYNEQFF. Here the CDR3 DNA reads TGCGCCAGCAGCGACGCGGGACAGGGTGTCTACAATGAGCAGTTCTTC.

At least ten counts were recorded for this clonotype. The V gene is TRBV28, the J gene TRBJ2-1; D unclear. The CDR3 extends over 12 amino acids. Looked up from germline, CDR1 is MDHEN and CDR2 is SYDVKM. V lost 5 bases to trimming and J lost 9 bases, with 11 bases between them. CDR3 protein: CASSPLVTEQFF. Written as DNA, the CDR3 is TGTGCCAGCAGTCCCCTTGTTACTGAGCAGTTCTTC. The full variable domain, with the rest looked up from reference TRBV28 and TRBJ2-1, is DVKVTQSSRYLVKRTGEKVFLECVQDMDHENMFWYRQDPGLGLRLIYFSYDVKMKEKGDIPEGYSVSREKKERFSLILESASTNQTSMYLCASSPLVTEQFFGPGTRLTVL.

In its sample, this clonotype was seen a few times. The chain uses TRBV10-3 and TRBJ2-6, with a tentative D call TRBD2 (5 bases). V lost 0 bases and J 2 bases, leaving 8 bases between the germline ends. Germline CDR1 ENHRY, CDR2 SYGVKD. This CDR3 has 16 residues. The CDR3 DNA is TGTGCCATCAGTGAGTCGATCGGGACTGGGGCCAACGTCCTGACTTTC. As protein: CAISESIGTGANVLTF.

This chain connects TRBV7-2 to TRBJ2-5; no clear D gene. The CDR3 consists of 14 residues. Germline V gene sequence: CDR1 SGHTA, CDR2 FQGNSA. V lost 5 bases to trimming and J lost 2 bases, with 12 bases between them. The CDR3 protein is CASSLSWGQETQYF. The DNA for the CDR3 is TGTGCCAGCAGCCTCTCCTGGGGACAAGAGACCCAGTACTTC.

J is TRBJ1-2 and V is TRBV12-3 or TRBV12-4; the D is unclear. CDR3 length equals 8 residues. Trimming took 5 bases from V and 10 from J, leaving 2 bases between them. The CDR3 protein is CASSPYTF. For the CDR3, the DNA is TGTGCCAGCAGTCCCTACACCTTC.

The chain is built from TRBV15 and TRBJ1-4; D gene ambiguous. Trimming left V 3 bases short and J 7 bases short, with 12 bases between. The CDR3 contains 14 residues. Germline V gene lookup returns CDR1 LNHNV and CDR2 YYDKDF (reference sequence). CDR3 DNA: TGTGCCACCAGCAGGGCCGCGGGCCCTGAAAAACTGTTTTTT. This translates into CATSRAAGPEKLFF.

The chain couples TRBV7-2 to TRBJ2-3; D is perhaps TRBD1 or TRBD2 (6 bases each). The CDR3 totals 15 residues. V lost 1 base, J lost 2 bases, and 10 bases lay in between. CDR1 and CDR2 (germline): SGHTA, FQGNSA. In nucleotides, the CDR3 is TGTGCCAGCAGCTTAGATGGGGGGCCCACAGATACGCAGTATTTT. Encoded protein: CASSLDGGPTDTQYF.

This clonotype was seen more than once but under ten times. The chain recombines TRBV28 with TRBJ2-7, with 10 positions matching TRBD1. CDR3 length: 14 amino acids. The V segment lost 8 bases and the J segment 3 bases; nucleotides outside the gene matches: 7. The V gene's germline CDR1 is MDHEN and CDR2 SYDVKM. The CDR3 nucleotides read TGTGCCAGCGTGTCGGGACAGGGGTTCTACGAGCAGTACGTC. Encoded protein: CASVSGQGFYEQYV.

This clonotype was observed many times. The chain employs TRBV24-1 and TRBJ2-1; possible D gene TRBD2, 6 bases. The CDR3 is 15 amino acids. Trimming removed 2 bases at V and 2 bases at J, with 9 bases between. Per the germline V gene, CDR1 is KGHDR and CDR2 is SFDVKD. In DNA form, the CDR3 reads TGTGCCACCAGTGATTCGACTAGGGCCTACAATGAGCAGTTCTTC. This encodes CATSDSTRAYNEQFF.